This T cell receptor (beta chain) stems from a study of blood T cells in healthy people across ages. The germline gives CDR1 SEHNR, CDR2 FQNEAQ (reference sequence). The V and J ends lost 5 bases and 1 base respectively, with 11 bases between them. The CDR3 is made up of 14 amino acids. PCR was performed a second time for about 6 to 12 cycles using a sample-barcoded 5' primer and a J-beta primer mix. From each sample, at least 2.5 million paired-end reads containing CDR3 were obtained. TCRdb analysed the 5' RACE reads with MiXCR anew, one entry per CDR3 protein. The table shows more than 900,000 distinct CDR3 sequences, with just under 30% occurring only once. The extraction recovered at least 5.5 micrograms of total RNA per sample. A further study also used this sample, focusing on T cells of mothers and their children. That report adds: The donor cohort consisted of three healthy Caucasian mothers and their six children. It was related mother-child pairs that showed slightly higher overlap than unrelated pairs, without reaching significance.

Sample: blood. V usage is TRBV7-9 and J usage is TRBJ1-1, with D possibly being TRBD1 (6 bases). This clonotype was sampled from a woman aged 35 to 49 in good health. DNA for the CDR3: TGTGCCAGCAGCCTCAGACAGGCGAACACTGAAGCTTTCTTT. This sequence encodes CASSLRQANTEAFF.